Listed below are T cell receptor beta chains from one sample, sequenced in a study of T-cell memory formation after mild COVID-19. In TCRdb, the 5' RACE reads were re-called with MiXCR into one record per CDR3 protein. The table has about 82,000 distinct CDR3 sequences, about 16% seen once. The sequencing input was PBMCs or a T cell subset sorted from them (not recorded which). These receptors came from a young man who had mild COVID-19 (a few samples of this study predate the infection). Cell type and time point are not known. Both conserved end residues are part of each CDR3. D genes are given only for firm matches. Size tells how often a clone was seen (once, few, many) or the class of an expanded clone, and some rows leave it out.

v_gene	abundance	d_gene	j_gene	CDR3aa	CDR3nt
TRBV10-3	-	TRBD1	TRBJ2-7	CAISESSTGLTYEQYF	TGTGCCATCAGTGAGTCGTCGACAGGGCTAACCTACGAGCAGTACTTC
TRBV4-2	few	-	TRBJ1-2	CASSRRGQNVYGYTF	TGTGCCAGCAGCCGTCGTGGACAGAATGTCTATGGCTACACCTTC
TRBV5-6	-	-	TRBJ1-1	CASSHLRAFTEAFF	TGTGCCAGCAGCCACCTGAGGGCGTTTACTGAAGCTTTCTTT
TRBV4-1	-	TRBD1	TRBJ2-5	CASSPHQTGAAAQYF	TGCGCCAGCAGCCCACACCAGACAGGGGCCGCGGCCCAGTACTTC
TRBV7-3	many	-	TRBJ1-1	CASSPWGSGTEAFF	TGTGCCAGCAGCCCTTGGGGATCAGGGACTGAAGCTTTCTTT
TRBV6-1	many	TRBD2	TRBJ2-3	CASSEGLATDTQYF	TGTGCCAGCAGTGAAGGACTAGCGACAGATACGCAGTATTTT
TRBV15	few	-	TRBJ1-1	CATSRTGLEAFF	TGTGCCACCAGCAGAACAGGCCTTGAAGCTTTCTTT
TRBV6-5	few	-	TRBJ1-1	CASSYADHTEAFF	TGTGCCAGCAGTTACGCGGACCACACTGAAGCTTTCTTT
TRBV7-9	-	-	TRBJ2-2	CASSPGPSTGELFF	TGTGCCAGCAGCCCTGGGCCGTCCACCGGGGAGCTGTTTTTT
TRBV30	-	-	TRBJ2-3	CAWSEGAGYTDTQYF	TGTGCCTGGAGTGAGGGAGCGGGCTACACAGATACGCAGTATTTT
TRBV11-3	-	-	TRBJ2-1	CASSLVSVGEQFF	TGTGCCAGCAGCTTAGTATCGGTGGGTGAGCAGTTCTTC
TRBV5-1	-	TRBD1	TRBJ2-2	CASSAALTGVNTGELFF	TGCGCCAGCAGCGCGGCACTAACAGGGGTTAACACCGGGGAGCTGTTTTTT
TRBV5-1	few	-	TRBJ2-3	CASSLSGLPTDTQYF	TGCGCCAGCAGCTTGTCGGGACTCCCCACAGATACGCAGTATTTT
TRBV4-1	-	-	TRBJ2-2	CASSQRTGGRTGELFF	TGCGCCAGCAGCCAGAGGACAGGCGGGAGGACCGGGGAGCTGTTTTTT
TRBV7-2	few	-	TRBJ1-5	CASSLRQREYNSNQPQHF	TGTGCCAGCAGCCTTCGACAGAGGGAGTATAATAGCAATCAGCCCCAGCATTTT
TRBV20-1	-	TRBD1	TRBJ2-7	CSALDKKAGTEPTFSYEQYF	TGCAGTGCTTTAGACAAAAAAGCCGGGACAGAACCTACGTTCTCCTACGAGCAGTACTTC
TRBV12-3/TRBV12-4	few	-	TRBJ1-3	CASSLMSTGNTIYF	TGTGCCAGCAGTTTAATGTCAACTGGAAACACCATATATTTT
TRBV4-1	many	TRBD2	TRBJ2-1	CASSQRLAGGYNEQFF	TGCGCCAGCAGCCAACGACTAGCGGGGGGTTACAATGAGCAGTTCTTC
TRBV20-1	-	TRBD2	TRBJ2-2	CSAWTSISGELFF	TGCAGTGCTTGGACTAGCATATCCGGGGAGCTGTTTTTT
TRBV7-9	many	-	TRBJ1-6	CASSLEDTDSPLHF	TGTGCCAGCAGCTTAGAGGACACGGATTCACCCCTCCACTTT
TRBV19	once	-	TRBJ2-3	CASSIWDAGDSTDTQYF	TGTGCCAGTAGTATTTGGGACGCAGGGGATAGCACAGATACGCAGTATTTT
TRBV7-9	-	TRBD2	TRBJ2-3	CASSSTSENTDTQYF	TGTGCCAGCAGCTCGACTAGCGAGAACACAGATACGCAGTATTTT
TRBV6-4	many	TRBD1	TRBJ1-2	CASSDSPGQGAESYTF	TGTGCCAGCAGTGACTCCCCCGGGCAGGGGGCAGAGAGCTACACCTTC
TRBV6-6	few	TRBD1	TRBJ1-2	CASSFLGGTGLANYGYTF	TGTGCCAGCAGTTTCTTAGGGGGGACAGGCCTAGCTAACTATGGCTACACCTTC
TRBV20-1	few	-	TRBJ2-7	CSARIREPSYEQYF	TGCAGTGCTAGGATCCGGGAACCTTCCTACGAGCAGTACTTC
TRBV4-1	few	TRBD1	TRBJ1-4	CASSEVPGQLEKLFF	TGCGCCAGCAGTGAGGTTCCGGGACAGCTAGAAAAACTGTTTTTT
TRBV7-9	-	TRBD1	TRBJ2-7	CASSPEDRGYEQYF	TGTGCCAGCAGCCCAGAGGACAGGGGCTACGAGCAGTACTTC
TRBV5-1	-	-	TRBJ1-5	CASSLGMEGKYSNQPQHF	TGCGCCAGCAGCCTGGGTATGGAAGGGAAGTATAGCAATCAGCCCCAGCATTTT
TRBV29-1	few	TRBD1	TRBJ1-2	CSVRRTGDGGYTF	TGCAGCGTTCGACGGACAGGGGATGGTGGCTACACCTTC
TRBV13	-	TRBD1	TRBJ1-6	CARGVDRGLFCGNSPLHF	TGTGCCAGAGGCGTGGACAGGGGGCTATTTTGCGGGAATTCACCCCTCCACTTT
TRBV7-3	-	TRBD2	TRBJ2-1	CASSLSSGLAGGGNEQFF	TGTGCCAGCAGCTTAAGTAGTGGACTAGCGGGGGGAGGGAATGAGCAGTTCTTC
TRBV5-1	-	-	TRBJ2-1	CASSRGRAGYNEQFF	TGCGCCAGCAGTCGGGGACGGGCGGGCTACAATGAGCAGTTCTTC
TRBV6-6	few	-	TRBJ1-2	CASSPQGLYGYTF	TGTGCCAGCAGCCCGCAGGGGTTATATGGCTACACCTTC
TRBV6-4	many	TRBD2	TRBJ2-2	CASSDSGDTGELFF	TGTGCCAGCAGTGACAGCGGGGACACCGGGGAGCTGTTTTTT
TRBV7-2	-	-	TRBJ1-2	CASSLGNNYGYTF	TGTGCCAGCAGCTTGGGGAATAACTATGGCTACACCTTC
TRBV6-5	few	-	TRBJ1-1	CASSPAPGNTEAFF	TGTGCCAGCAGCCCCGCTCCGGGGAACACTGAAGCTTTCTTT
TRBV7-2	few	TRBD1	TRBJ1-2	CASRGQTYNYGYTF	TGTGCCAGCAGGGGACAGACGTATAACTATGGCTACACCTTC
TRBV4-1	-	-	TRBJ2-6	CASSHPSWGSGANVLTF	TGCGCCAGCAGCCACCCCTCCTGGGGCTCTGGGGCCAACGTCCTGACTTTC
TRBV29-1	-	-	TRBJ2-2	CSVPADPNTGELFF	TGCAGCGTTCCTGCAGACCCGAACACCGGGGAGCTGTTTTTT